The present T cell receptor (beta chain) was sequenced within a study of blood T cell repertoires in COVID-19. Study overall: Spain, Italy and the United States supplied samples that represented acute and convalescent COVID-19.

Enrolled through a virtual design, the participants were between roughly 18 and 95 years of age and came from 24 US areas. Resolution of symptoms, clearance, or two negative PCRs was present in recovered Cohort 3 donors. Germline values: CDR1 MDHEN, CDR2 SYDVKM. This CDR3 is built from 14 residues. V shed 3 bases, J shed 3 bases, and the junction held 3 bases outside the gene matches. As originally analysed: Nucleated cell number was recorded as an estimate derived from reference gene primer amplification. The method was immunoSEQ multiplex PCR; TCRdb's version includes in-frame clones alone and lacks a portion of them. Clone size and the V and J calls come from that table; the DNA yielded D and trimming. The sample lists about 320,000 clones; nearly 90% were seen once.

The chain carries TRBV28 and TRBJ1-2; 8 bases align to TRBD1. Material for sequencing was PBMCs or T cells enriched from blood (not recorded which). The sequence came from a woman aged 25-40 years who had recovered from COVID-19. The CDR3 DNA reads as TGTGCCAGCAGTTTTCCAGGGGGCGACTATGGCTACACCTTC. Its translation is CASSFPGGDYGYTF.